Following are 9 T cell receptor beta chains from one sample sequenced in a study of shared clonotypes between healthy human individuals. The repertoire was sequenced with immunoSEQ multiplex PCR; TCRdb's copy has only in-frame clones and lacks some. Of 2 million to 2.5 million clones detected, 90% to 96% appear once; the ten largest clones hold roughly 0.13%. The material sequenced was naive CD4+ T cells sorted from blood. Indicated subset: CD45RA+ positively selected. The receptors derive from a man younger than 35 in good health.

This chain uses TRBV9 with TRBJ2-7; 10 nucleotides agree with TRBD2. The V gene's germline CDR1 is SGDLS and CDR2 YYNGEE. Unmatched junction bases numbered 7, after V lost 3 bases and J lost 1 base. The CDR3 totals 16 residues. DNA of the CDR3: TGTGCCAGCAGCGCAGGCACTAGCGGGACTTCCTACGAGCAGTACTTC. This translates into CASSAGTSGTSYEQYF.

The sample holds one count of this clone. Written as DNA, the CDR3 is TGTGCCAGCAGCCCCCTGGGGAGCGGGGGAGGAGAGACCCAGTACTTC. As protein: CASSPLGSGGGETQYF. The chain links TRBV9 to TRBJ2-5; 8 bases are a match to TRBD2. Germline CDR1 and CDR2: SGDLS and YYNGEE. The trim removed 4 bases at V and 4 bases at J, leaving 12 bases unmatched. There are 16 residues in the CDR3. The complete variable domain, with remaining parts taken from reference TRBV9 and TRBJ2-5, reads DSGVTQTPKHLITATGQRVTLRCSPRSGDLSVYWYQQSLDQGLQFLIQYYNGEERAKGNILERFSAQQFPDLHSELNLSSLELGDSALYFCASSPLGSGGGETQYFGPGTRLLVL.

V usage is TRBV28 and J usage is TRBJ1-2; 7 bases map to TRBD1. The germline V gene has CDR1 MDHEN and CDR2 SYDVKM. V lost 3 bases to trimming and J lost 4 bases; unmatched junction nucleotides: 5. The CDR3 contains 14 residues. The CDR3 region has the DNA TGTGCCAGCAGTTTGACAGGGAAGGGCTATGGCTACACCTTC. Its protein is CASSLTGKGYGYTF.

The genes are TRBV7-3 and TRBJ2-1; the D gene is possibly TRBD2 (5 bases). The CDR3 runs 17 residues. The V gene lost 5 bases and the J gene lost 0 bases, with 17 bases spanning the gap. CDR1 SGHTA and CDR2 FQGTGA come from the germline V gene. Here the CDR3 DNA reads TGTGCCAGCAGCCCTCAAGGCGGTGGGAGCTCCTACAATGAGCAGTTCTTC. The encoded protein is CASSPQGGGSSYNEQFF. Using reference TRBV7-3 and TRBJ2-1 for the parts outside the CDR3, the full variable domain is GAGVSQTPSNKVTEKGKYVELRCDPISGHTALYWYRQSLGQGPEFLIYFQGTGAADDSGLPNDRFFAVRPEGSVSTLKIQRTERGDSAVYLCASSPQGGGSSYNEQFFGPGTRLTVL.

The chain links TRBV5-5 to TRBJ1-4; D is undetermined. Germline CDR1 reads SGHKS; CDR2 reads YYEKEE (reference sequence). V was cut by 1 base and J by 5 bases, with 9 bases left in between. The CDR3 is made up of 14 amino acids. Here the CDR3 reads CASSLSGNNEKLFF. In DNA, the CDR3 is TGTGCCAGCAGCTTGAGCGGAAACAATGAAAAACTGTTTTTT.

The chain joins TRBV11-2 to TRBJ2-5; 12 bases agree with TRBD2. Germline CDR1 reads SGHAT; CDR2 reads FQNNGV. CDR3 length: 16 residues. V lost 5 bases to trimming and J lost 1 base; unmatched junction nucleotides: 5. CDR3 in amino acids: CASSPGLAGPQETQYF. CDR3 DNA sequence: TGTGCCAGCAGCCCGGGACTAGCGGGTCCCCAAGAGACCCAGTACTTC.

This rearrangement joins TRBV5-6 to TRBJ2-5, with 7 bases matching TRBD2. The V gene end was trimmed by 3 bases and the J gene end by 4 bases; junction bases not matched to a gene: 15. CDR1 is SGHDT, CDR2 YYEEEE, per germline. The CDR3 totals 17 residues. This CDR3 is CASSSPAGTIFGETQYF. The CDR3 region has the DNA TGTGCCAGCAGCTCTCCAGCGGGGACGATTTTTGGAGAGACCCAGTACTTC.

The chain has TRBV7-2 and TRBJ2-2; 8 positions agree with TRBD2. The CDR3 contains 17 residues. CDR1 and CDR2 (germline): SGHTA, FQGNSA. V lost 5 bases, J lost 4 bases, and 12 bases stayed unmatched. The CDR3 loop is CASSPHVRGVGTGELFF. The CDR3 DNA reads as TGTGCCAGCAGCCCCCACGTGCGGGGGGTCGGCACCGGGGAGCTGTTTTTT.

The rearrangement uses TRBV12-2 and TRBJ2-7; TRBD2 is taken as the D call from the table, unchecked against the DNA. TRBV12-2 is shown as a pseudogene. The CDR3 is 16 amino acids. The DNA for the CDR3 is TGTGCAAGTCGCTTAGTTTCGGGGGAGAGGTCCTACGAGCAGTACTTC. Encoded protein: CASRLVSGERSYEQYF.